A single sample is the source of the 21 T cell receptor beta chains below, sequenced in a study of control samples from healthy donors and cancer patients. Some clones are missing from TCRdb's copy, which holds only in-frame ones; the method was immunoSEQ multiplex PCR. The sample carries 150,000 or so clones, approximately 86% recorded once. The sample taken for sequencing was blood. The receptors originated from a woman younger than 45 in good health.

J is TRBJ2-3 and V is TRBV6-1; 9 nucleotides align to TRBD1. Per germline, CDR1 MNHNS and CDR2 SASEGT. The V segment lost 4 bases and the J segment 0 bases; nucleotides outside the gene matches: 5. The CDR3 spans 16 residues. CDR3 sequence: CASSATGGSSTDTQYF. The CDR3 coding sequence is TGTGCCAGCAGTGCGACAGGGGGATCTAGCACAGATACGCAGTATTTT.

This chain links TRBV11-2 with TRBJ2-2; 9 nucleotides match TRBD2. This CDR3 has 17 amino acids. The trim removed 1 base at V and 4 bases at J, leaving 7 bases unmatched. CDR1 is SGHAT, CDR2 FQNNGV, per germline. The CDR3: CASSLARAAGGTGELFF. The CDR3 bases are TGTGCCAGCAGCTTAGCTCGGGCAGCGGGGGGCACCGGGGAGCTGTTTTTT. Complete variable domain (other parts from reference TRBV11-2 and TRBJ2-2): EAGVAQSPRYKIIEKRQSVAFWCNPISGHATLYWYQQILGQGPKLLIQFQNNGVVDDSQLPKDRFSAERLKGVDSTLKIQPAKLEDSAVYLCASSLARAAGGTGELFFGEGSRLTVL.

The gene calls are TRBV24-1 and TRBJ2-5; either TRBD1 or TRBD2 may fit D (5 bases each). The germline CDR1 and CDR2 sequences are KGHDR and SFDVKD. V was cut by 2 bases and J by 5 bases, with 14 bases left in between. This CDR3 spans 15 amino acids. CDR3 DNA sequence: TGTGCCACCAGTGATTCCGGGGCCCTGGCGGAGACCCAGTACTTC. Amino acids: CATSDSGALAETQYF.

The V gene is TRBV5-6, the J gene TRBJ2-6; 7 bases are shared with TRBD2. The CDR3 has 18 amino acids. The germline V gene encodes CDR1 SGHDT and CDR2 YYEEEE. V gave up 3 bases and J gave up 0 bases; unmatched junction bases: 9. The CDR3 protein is CASSYQSGAYSGANVLTF. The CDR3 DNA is TGTGCCAGCAGCTACCAAAGCGGGGCCTACTCTGGGGCCAACGTCCTGACTTTC.

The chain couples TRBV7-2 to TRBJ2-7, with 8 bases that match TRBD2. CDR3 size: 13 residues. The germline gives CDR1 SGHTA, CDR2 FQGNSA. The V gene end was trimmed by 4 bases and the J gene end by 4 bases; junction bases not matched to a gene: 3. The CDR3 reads CASSSSGSYEQYF. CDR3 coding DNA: TGTGCCAGCAGCTCGAGCGGGAGTTACGAGCAGTACTTC.

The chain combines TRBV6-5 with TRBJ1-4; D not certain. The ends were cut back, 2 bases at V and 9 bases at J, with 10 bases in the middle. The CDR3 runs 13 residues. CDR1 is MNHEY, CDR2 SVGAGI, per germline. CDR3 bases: TGTGCCAGCAGTTACGGTCAGGCGCAAAAACTGTTTTTT. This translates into CASSYGQAQKLFF.

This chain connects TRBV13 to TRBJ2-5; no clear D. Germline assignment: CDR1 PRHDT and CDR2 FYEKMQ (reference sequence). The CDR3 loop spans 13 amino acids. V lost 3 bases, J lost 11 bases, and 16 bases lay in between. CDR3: CASSFANGESQYF. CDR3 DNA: TGTGCCAGCAGCTTCGCAAATGGGGAATCTCAGTACTTC.

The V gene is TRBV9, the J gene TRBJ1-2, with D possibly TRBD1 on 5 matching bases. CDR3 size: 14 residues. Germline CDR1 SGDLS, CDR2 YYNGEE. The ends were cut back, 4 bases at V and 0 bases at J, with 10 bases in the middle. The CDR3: CASSHRSANYGYTF. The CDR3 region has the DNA TGTGCCAGCAGCCACAGGTCTGCTAACTATGGCTACACCTTC.

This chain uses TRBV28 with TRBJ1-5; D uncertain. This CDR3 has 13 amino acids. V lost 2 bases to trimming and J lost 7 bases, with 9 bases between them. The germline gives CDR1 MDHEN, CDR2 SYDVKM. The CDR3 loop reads CASSLKGGQPQHF. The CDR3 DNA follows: TGTGCCAGCAGTTTAAAGGGCGGGCAGCCCCAGCATTTT.

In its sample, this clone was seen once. In DNA form, the CDR3 reads TGTGCCAGCAGTCCCCCGGGGGGCAATCAGCCCCAGCATTTT. Protein: CASSPPGGNQPQHF. The rearrangement uses TRBV2 and TRBJ1-5; perhaps TRBD1 as D (5 bases). V lost 5 bases, J lost 2 bases, and 10 bases lay in between. Germline CDR1 SNHLY, CDR2 FYNNEI. The CDR3 runs 14 residues.

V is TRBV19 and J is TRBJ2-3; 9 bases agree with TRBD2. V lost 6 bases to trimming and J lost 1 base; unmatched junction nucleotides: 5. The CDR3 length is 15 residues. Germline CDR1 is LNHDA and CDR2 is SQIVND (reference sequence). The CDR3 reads CASSESGGRTDTQYF. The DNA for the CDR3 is TGTGCCAGTAGCGAAAGCGGGGGGCGCACAGATACGCAGTATTTT.

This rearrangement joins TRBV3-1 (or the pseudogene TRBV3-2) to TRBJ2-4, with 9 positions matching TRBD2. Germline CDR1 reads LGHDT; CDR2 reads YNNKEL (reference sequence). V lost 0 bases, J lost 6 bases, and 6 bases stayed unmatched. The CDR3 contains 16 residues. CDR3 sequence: CASSQDWRGGGNIQYF. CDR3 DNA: TGTGCCAGCAGCCAAGACTGGCGGGGGGGCGGAAACATTCAGTACTTC.

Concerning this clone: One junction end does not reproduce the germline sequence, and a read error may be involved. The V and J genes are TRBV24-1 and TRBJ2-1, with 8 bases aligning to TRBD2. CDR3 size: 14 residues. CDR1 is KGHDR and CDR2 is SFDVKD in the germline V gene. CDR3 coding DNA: TGTGCCACCAGCGATTTACAGAGCGGGAGTGAGCAGTTCTTC. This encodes CATSDLQSGSEQFF.

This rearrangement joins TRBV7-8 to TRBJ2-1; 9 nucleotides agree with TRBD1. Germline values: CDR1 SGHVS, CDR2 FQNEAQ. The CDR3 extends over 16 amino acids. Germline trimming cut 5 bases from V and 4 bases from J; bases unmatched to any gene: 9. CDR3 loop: CASSPLPGQGYNEQFF. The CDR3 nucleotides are TGTGCCAGCAGCCCTCTGCCGGGACAGGGATACAATGAGCAGTTCTTC.

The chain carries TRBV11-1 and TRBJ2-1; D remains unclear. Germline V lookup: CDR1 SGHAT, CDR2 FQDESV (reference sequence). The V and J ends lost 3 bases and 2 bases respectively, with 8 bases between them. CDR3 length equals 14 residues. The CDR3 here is CASSFPGAYNEQFF. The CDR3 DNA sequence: TGTGCCAGCAGCTTTCCTGGCGCCTACAATGAGCAGTTCTTC. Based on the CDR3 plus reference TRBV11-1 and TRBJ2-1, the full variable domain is EAEVAQSPRYKITEKSQAVAFWCDPISGHATLYWYRQILGQGPELLVQFQDESVVDDSQLPKDRFSAERLKGVDSTLKIQPAELGDSAMYLCASSFPGAYNEQFFGPGTRLTVL.

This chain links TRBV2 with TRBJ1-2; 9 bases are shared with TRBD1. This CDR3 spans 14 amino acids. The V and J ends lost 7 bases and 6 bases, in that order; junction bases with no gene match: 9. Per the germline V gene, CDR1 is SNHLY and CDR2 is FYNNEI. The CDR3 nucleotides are TGTGCCAGCACCTACAGGGGGCGTGGGGATGGCTACACCTTC. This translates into CASTYRGRGDGYTF.

CDR3 sequence: CASSARDRVQPQHF. The DNA of the CDR3 is TGTGCCAGTAGTGCGAGGGACAGGGTACAGCCCCAGCATTTT. The V call is TRBV19, the J call TRBJ1-5, with 9 bases aligning to TRBD1. J gave up 7 bases and V 5 bases, and 6 bases lay outside the gene matches. The CDR3 is made up of 14 amino acids. Germline V lookup: CDR1 LNHDA, CDR2 SQIVND (reference sequence).

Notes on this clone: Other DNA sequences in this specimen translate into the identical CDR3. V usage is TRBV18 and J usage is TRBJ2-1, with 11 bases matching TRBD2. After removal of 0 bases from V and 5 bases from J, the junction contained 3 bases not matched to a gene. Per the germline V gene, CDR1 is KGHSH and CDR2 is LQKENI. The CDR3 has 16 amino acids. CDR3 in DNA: TGTGCCAGCTCACCACCCGGGACTAGCGGTCACAATGAGCAGTTCTTC. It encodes CASSPPGTSGHNEQFF.

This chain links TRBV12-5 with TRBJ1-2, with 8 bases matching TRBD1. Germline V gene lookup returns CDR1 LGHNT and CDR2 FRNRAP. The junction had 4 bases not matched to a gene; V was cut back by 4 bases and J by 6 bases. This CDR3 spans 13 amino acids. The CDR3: CASGSQGANGYTF. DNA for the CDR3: TGTGCTAGTGGTTCTCAGGGGGCCAATGGCTACACCTTC.

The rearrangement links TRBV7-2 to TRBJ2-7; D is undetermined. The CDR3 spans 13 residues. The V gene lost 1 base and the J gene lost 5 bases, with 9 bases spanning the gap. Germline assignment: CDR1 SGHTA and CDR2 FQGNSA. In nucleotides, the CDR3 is TGTGCCAGCAGCTTAGTGAACAGTCACGAGCAGTACTTC. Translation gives CASSLVNSHEQYF.

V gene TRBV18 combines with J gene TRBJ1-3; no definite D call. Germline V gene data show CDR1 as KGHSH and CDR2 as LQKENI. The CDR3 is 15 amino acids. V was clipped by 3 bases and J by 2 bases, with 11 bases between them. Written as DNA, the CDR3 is TGTGCCAGCTCACCCGGACTTACTCCTGGAAACACCATATATTTT. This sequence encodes CASSPGLTPGNTIYF.